The next 22 T cell receptor beta chains were all read from a single sample in a study of cytomegalovirus exposure and HLA in healthy donors. Some clones are missing from TCRdb's copy, which holds only in-frame ones; the method was immunoSEQ multiplex PCR. The data hold about 74,000 clones, with 85% to 95% observed a single time. The sample comprised PBMCs. Receptors originate from a man between 18 and 29 years old in good health and CMV-seropositive.

The J gene is TRBJ2-5, the V gene TRBV6-5; 10 positions agree with TRBD2. This CDR3 is built from 15 residues. Germline V gene lookup returns CDR1 MNHEY and CDR2 SVGAGI. The trim removed 6 bases at V and 5 bases at J, leaving 9 bases unmatched. Here the CDR3 DNA reads TGTGCCAGCAGCCCCCTAGCGGGAGTTTTGGAGACCCAGTACTTC. Translated: CASSPLAGVLETQYF.

The chain joins TRBV25-1 to TRBJ1-3; D is uncertain. Germline CDR1 MGHDK, CDR2 SYGVNS. The CDR3 length is 14 residues. V gave up 3 bases and J gave up 4 bases, with 10 bases separating them. The CDR3 is CASSDLNSGNTIYF. In DNA form, the CDR3 reads TGTGCCAGCAGTGACCTAAACTCCGGAAACACCATATATTTT.

The sample holds a few counts of this clone. The rearrangement links TRBV6-5 to TRBJ1-1; tentatively, D is TRBD1 (5 bases). The germline CDR1 and CDR2 sequences are MNHEY and SVGAGI. V lost 4 bases to trimming and J lost 6 bases, with 15 bases between them. The CDR3 sequence is 14 residues long. The CDR3 DNA is TGTGCCAGCAGTTGGAGCAGGGAATCCTCTGAAGCTTTCTTT. Translated: CASSWSRESSEAFF.

This chain links TRBV14 with TRBJ2-7, with D perhaps matching TRBD1 (6 bases). V shed 4 bases and J shed 4 bases, with 8 bases lying between them. Germline V gene sequence: CDR1 SGHDN, CDR2 FVKESK. The CDR3 contains 12 residues. The CDR3 bases are TGTGCCAGCAGCCCCGACAGGTACGAGCAGTACTTC. It specifies CASSPDRYEQYF.

By its share, this clone is large. The chain uses TRBV6-4 and TRBJ2-2; the match to TRBD1 covers 11 bases. Germline V gene sequence: CDR1 MRHNA, CDR2 SNTAGT. Trimming took 2 bases from V and 4 from J; bases not matched to a gene: 0. The CDR3 totals 15 residues. In nucleotides, the CDR3 is TGTGCCAGCAGTGACGGGACAGGGGGCACCGGGGAGCTGTTTTTT. Translated, it gives CASSDGTGGTGELFF.

This rearrangement joins TRBV19 to TRBJ2-1; 9 bases match TRBD2. The CDR3 is 15 residues long. Per the germline V gene, CDR1 is LNHDA and CDR2 is SQIVND (reference sequence). The trim removed 8 bases at V and 6 bases at J, leaving 11 bases unmatched. CDR3 loop: CASSSGDALGNEQFF. The CDR3 coding sequence is TGTGCCAGTTCTAGCGGGGACGCCCTCGGCAATGAGCAGTTCTTC.

The chain employs TRBV7-9 and TRBJ2-1, with 10 bases lining up with TRBD2. J lost 5 bases, V lost 6 bases, and 13 bases had no gene match. The germline V gene has CDR1 SEHNR and CDR2 FQNEAQ (reference sequence). The CDR3 has 17 amino acids. Here the CDR3 reads CASRYELAGGPHNEQFF. The CDR3 DNA sequence: TGTGCCAGCAGGTATGAGTTAGCGGGAGGCCCCCACAATGAGCAGTTCTTC. The full variable domain, with the rest looked up from reference TRBV7-9 and TRBJ2-1, is DTGVSQNPRHKITKRGQNVTFRCDPISEHNRLYWYRQTLGQGPEFLTYFQNEAQLEKSRLLSDRFSAERPKGSFSTLEIQRTEQGDSAMYLCASRYELAGGPHNEQFFGPGTRLTVL.

CDR3 bases: TGTGCCAGCAGCTCCCGGGTCGCCGGGGAGCTGTTTTTT. Its protein is CASSSRVAGELFF. The chain has TRBV7-2 and TRBJ2-2, with unresolved D. Germline V lookup: CDR1 SGHTA, CDR2 FQGNSA. Trimming removed 4 bases from V and 6 bases from J, with 9 bases in between. CDR3 length: 13 amino acids.

This clone was seen once. The gene calls are TRBV9 and TRBJ2-3, with 9 positions matching TRBD2. V lost 4 bases, J lost 1 base, and 4 bases stayed unmatched. Germline V gives CDR1 SGDLS, CDR2 YYNGEE. The CDR3 is 15 amino acids. CDR3 sequence reads: CASSSSGTGTDTQYF. The CDR3 nucleotides read TGTGCCAGCAGCTCTAGCGGGACCGGCACAGATACGCAGTATTTT.

This chain joins TRBV5-1 and TRBJ2-2, with TRBD1 as a possible D gene (6 bases). The CDR3 consists of 16 residues. Germline CDR1 SGHRS, CDR2 YFSETQ. V was pared by 7 bases and J by 0 bases, with 16 bases between. The CDR3 is CASFPGTNTNTGELFF. DNA for the CDR3: TGCGCCAGCTTCCCCGGGACAAATACGAACACCGGGGAGCTGTTTTTT.

This chain uses TRBV27 with TRBJ2-3, with D perhaps TRBD2 (6 bases). This CDR3 is built from 15 residues. V lost 2 bases to trimming and J lost 1 base, with 10 bases between them. Germline V CDR1 and CDR2: MNHEY, SMNVEV (reference sequence). CDR3 sequence: CASSLMRDGTDTQYF. The CDR3 DNA is TGTGCCAGCAGTTTAATGCGGGATGGCACAGATACGCAGTATTTT.

This chain connects TRBV28 to TRBJ1-4, with 9 positions matching TRBD1. J was trimmed by 5 bases and V by 2 bases; bases with no gene match: 6. The germline V gene has CDR1 MDHEN and CDR2 SYDVKM. CDR3 length: 16 amino acids. CDR3 DNA: TGTGCCAGCAGTTTAGGGGGGACAGGGTCGAATGAAAAACTGTTTTTT. This translates into CASSLGGTGSNEKLFF.

This chain links TRBV27 with TRBJ1-5, with 8 bases that match TRBD1. CDR1 is MNHEY and CDR2 is SMNVEV in the germline V gene (reference sequence). There are 17 residues in the CDR3. Trimming removed 7 bases from V and 0 bases from J; junction bases left unmatched: 11. The CDR3 is CASIQSRDRHSNQPQHF. In DNA, the CDR3 is TGTGCCAGCATCCAGAGTAGGGACAGGCATAGCAATCAGCCCCAGCATTTT.

This clone was observed a single time. This chain joins TRBV10-3 and TRBJ2-2, with 9 bases identical to TRBD1. Germline CDR1 and CDR2: ENHRY and SYGVKD. The CDR3 has 15 residues. The ends lost 8 bases at V and 3 bases at J; junction bases unmatched: 7. The CDR3 spells CAIQNRGRDTGELFF. The CDR3 DNA reads TGTGCCATCCAGAACAGGGGGCGCGACACCGGGGAGCTGTTTTTT.

J is TRBJ2-7 and V is TRBV5-7; 9 nucleotides line up with TRBD1. TRBV5-7 is placed among ORFs of uncertain function. J gave up 1 base and V 4 bases, and 6 bases lay outside the gene matches. This CDR3 comprises 15 residues. The CDR3 loop reads CASSDGGTGSYEQYF. Here the CDR3 DNA reads TGTGCCAGCAGCGACGGAGGGACAGGGTCCTACGAGCAGTACTTC.

The chain has TRBV6-5 and TRBJ2-7; 8 bases align to TRBD2. From germline, CDR1 is MNHEY and CDR2 SVGAGI. J lost 3 bases, V lost 5 bases, and 6 bases had no gene match. This CDR3 region has 14 residues. The CDR3 loop reads CASSPAGVYYEQYF. CDR3 DNA: TGTGCCAGCAGTCCAGCGGGAGTTTACTACGAGCAGTACTTC.

V gene TRBV5-1 combines with J gene TRBJ1-1; possible D gene TRBD1, 6 bases. The CDR3 is made up of 15 amino acids. Germline V gene sequence: CDR1 SGHRS, CDR2 YFSETQ. V gave up 3 bases and J gave up 0 bases, with 12 bases separating them. CDR3 region: CASSYGQTLNTEAFF. Here the CDR3 DNA reads TGCGCCAGCAGCTATGGACAGACCTTGAACACTGAAGCTTTCTTT.

V and J are TRBV5-1 and TRBJ2-2; possible D gene TRBD2, 6 bases. This CDR3 has 14 residues. Deletions cut 4 bases from V and 6 bases from J, with 13 bases between. Germline loops: CDR1 SGHRS, CDR2 YFSETQ. Here the CDR3 reads CASSIFRGSGELFF. CDR3 bases: TGCGCCAGCAGCATTTTTCGGGGGTCCGGGGAGCTGTTTTTT. Drawing the rest from reference TRBV5-1 and TRBJ2-2, the complete variable domain is KAGVTQTPRYLIKTRGQQVTLSCSPISGHRSVSWYQQTPGQGLQFLFEYFSETQRNKGNFPGRFSGRQFSNSRSEMNVSTLELGDSALYLCASSIFRGSGELFFGEGSRLTVL.

This clone was observed a single time. The rearrangement joins TRBV7-9 to TRBJ2-1; TRBD2 is a possible D gene (5 bases). CDR1 is SEHNR and CDR2 is FQNEAQ in the germline V gene (reference sequence). V gave up 1 base and J gave up 9 bases, with 10 bases separating them. The CDR3 extends over 13 amino acids. The CDR3 here is CASSLDDYGEQFF. DNA of the CDR3: TGTGCCAGCAGCTTAGATGACTATGGTGAGCAGTTCTTC.

The V call is TRBV6-1, the J call TRBJ1-2, with 8 bases matching TRBD1. The V and J ends lost 3 bases and 8 bases, in that order; junction bases with no gene match: 2. CDR1 is MNHNS and CDR2 is SASEGT in the germline V gene. The CDR3 loop spans 12 amino acids. The CDR3 spells CASSETGEGYTF. The CDR3 nucleotides read TGTGCCAGCAGTGAGACAGGGGAAGGCTACACCTTC.

This chain uses TRBV30 with TRBJ2-2; maybe TRBD2 (6 bases). The CDR3 has 16 residues. Trimming took off 3 bases at V and 0 bases at J, with 14 bases between the two ends. Per the germline V gene, CDR1 is GTSNPN and CDR2 is SVGIG (reference sequence). The CDR3 nucleotides are TGTGCCTGGAGCGGGACTCCCGGGGCGAACACCGGGGAGCTGTTTTTT. This translates into CAWSGTPGANTGELFF.

J is TRBJ2-7 and V is TRBV2, with 12 positions matching TRBD1. The CDR3 length is 14 residues. V was pared by 8 bases and J by 6 bases, with 8 bases of the junction left unmatched. Germline CDR1 reads SNHLY; CDR2 reads FYNNEI. DNA of the CDR3: TGTGCCAGCCACGGGACAGGGGGCACCGGCGAGCAGTACTTC. As protein: CASHGTGGTGEQYF.